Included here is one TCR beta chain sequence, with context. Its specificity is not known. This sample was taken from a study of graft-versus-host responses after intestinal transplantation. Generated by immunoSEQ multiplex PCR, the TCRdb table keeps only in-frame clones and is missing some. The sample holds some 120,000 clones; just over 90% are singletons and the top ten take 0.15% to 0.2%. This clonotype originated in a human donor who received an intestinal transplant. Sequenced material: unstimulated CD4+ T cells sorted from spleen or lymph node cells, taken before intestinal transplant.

CDR3 sequence: CASSLISAARGEQYF. DNA of the CDR3: TGTGCCAGCAGCTTGATTTCGGCGGCCCGTGGAGAGCAGTACTTC. This chain uses TRBV5-6 with TRBJ2-7; D gene ambiguous. V lost 1 base to trimming and J lost 7 bases, with 18 bases between them. The CDR3 is 15 residues long. Germline V gene lookup returns CDR1 SGHDT and CDR2 YYEEEE.